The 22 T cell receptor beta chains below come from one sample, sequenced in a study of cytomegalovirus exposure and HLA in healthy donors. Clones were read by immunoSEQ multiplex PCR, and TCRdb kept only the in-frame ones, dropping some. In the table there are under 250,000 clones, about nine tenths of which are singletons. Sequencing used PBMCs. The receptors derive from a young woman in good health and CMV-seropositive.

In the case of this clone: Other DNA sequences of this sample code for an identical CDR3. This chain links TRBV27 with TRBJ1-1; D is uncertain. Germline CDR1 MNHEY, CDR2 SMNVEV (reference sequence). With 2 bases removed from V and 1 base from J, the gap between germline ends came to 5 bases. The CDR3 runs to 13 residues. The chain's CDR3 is CASSLNRNTEAFF. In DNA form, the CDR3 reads TGTGCCAGCAGTTTAAACAGGAACACTGAAGCTTTCTTT.

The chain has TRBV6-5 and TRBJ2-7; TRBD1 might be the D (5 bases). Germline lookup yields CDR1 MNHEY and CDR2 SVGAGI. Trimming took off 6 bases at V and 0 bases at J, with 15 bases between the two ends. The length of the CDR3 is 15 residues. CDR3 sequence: CASSYSGSLSYEQYF. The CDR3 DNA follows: TGTGCCAGCAGCTATTCAGGGTCCCTCTCCTACGAGCAGTACTTC.

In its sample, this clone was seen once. CDR3 sequence: CASSLRGGSYNEQFF. For the CDR3, the DNA is TGTGCCAGCAGTTTAAGGGGGGGGTCCTACAATGAGCAGTTCTTC. The V call is TRBV28, the J call TRBJ2-1; D is possibly TRBD2 (7 bases). Germline V gene data show CDR1 as MDHEN and CDR2 as SYDVKM. CDR3 length: 15 residues. Deletions cut 2 bases from V and 1 base from J, with 9 bases between.

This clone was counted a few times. The CDR3: CASSKGGLNTEAFF. In DNA, the CDR3 is TGTGCCAGTAGTAAAGGAGGTTTGAACACTGAAGCTTTCTTT. This sequence joins TRBV19 and TRBJ1-1, with D hard to call. Germline CDR1 reads LNHDA; CDR2 reads SQIVND (reference sequence). V dropped 4 bases and J dropped 0 bases, with 9 bases sitting between them. The CDR3 has 14 residues.

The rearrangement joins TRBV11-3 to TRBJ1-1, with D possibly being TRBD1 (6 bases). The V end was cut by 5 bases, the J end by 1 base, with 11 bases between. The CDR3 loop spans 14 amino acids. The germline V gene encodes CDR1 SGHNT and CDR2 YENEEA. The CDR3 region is CASSLRGSNTEAFF. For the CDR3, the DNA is TGTGCCAGCAGCCTCAGGGGATCGAACACTGAAGCTTTCTTT.

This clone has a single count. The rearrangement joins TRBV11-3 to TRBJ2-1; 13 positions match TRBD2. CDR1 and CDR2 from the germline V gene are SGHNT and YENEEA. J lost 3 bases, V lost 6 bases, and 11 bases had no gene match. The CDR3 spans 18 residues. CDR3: CASSLRTSGRHGYNEQFF. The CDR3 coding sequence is TGTGCCAGCAGTCTAAGGACTAGCGGGAGACACGGCTACAATGAGCAGTTCTTC.

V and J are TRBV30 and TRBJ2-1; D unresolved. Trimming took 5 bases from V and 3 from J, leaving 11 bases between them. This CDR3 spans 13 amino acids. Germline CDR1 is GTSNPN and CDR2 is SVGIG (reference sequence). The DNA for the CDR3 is TGTGCCTGGGAGACACAGAACTACAATGAGCAGTTCTTC. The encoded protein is CAWETQNYNEQFF.

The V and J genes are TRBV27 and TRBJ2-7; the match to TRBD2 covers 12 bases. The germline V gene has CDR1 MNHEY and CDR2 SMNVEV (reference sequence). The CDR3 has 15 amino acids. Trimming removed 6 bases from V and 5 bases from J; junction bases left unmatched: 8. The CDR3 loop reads CASSRTSGRLDEQYF. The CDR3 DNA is TGTGCCAGCAGCCGAACTAGCGGGAGGCTCGACGAGCAGTACTTC.

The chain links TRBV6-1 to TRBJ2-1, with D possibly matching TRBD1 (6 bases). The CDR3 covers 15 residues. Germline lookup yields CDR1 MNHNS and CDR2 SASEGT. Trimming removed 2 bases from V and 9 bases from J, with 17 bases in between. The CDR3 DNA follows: TGTGCCAGCAGTGAAATGGGGGCGGGTTTGGGTGAGCAGTTCTTC. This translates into CASSEMGAGLGEQFF.

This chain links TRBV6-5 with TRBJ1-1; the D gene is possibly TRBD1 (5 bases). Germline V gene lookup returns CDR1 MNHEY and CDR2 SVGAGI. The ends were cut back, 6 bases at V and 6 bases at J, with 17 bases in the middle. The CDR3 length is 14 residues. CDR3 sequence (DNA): TGTGCCAGCAGCCTCTTGGGGGGGGAGGCTGAAGCTTTCTTT. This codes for CASSLLGGEAEAFF.

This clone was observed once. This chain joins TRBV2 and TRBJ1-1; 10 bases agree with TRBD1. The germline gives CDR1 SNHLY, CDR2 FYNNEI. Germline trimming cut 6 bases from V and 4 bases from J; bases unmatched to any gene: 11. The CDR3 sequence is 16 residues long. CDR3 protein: CASSLTTRDRGTEAFF. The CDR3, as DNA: TGTGCCAGCAGCCTAACCACGCGGGACAGGGGCACTGAAGCTTTCTTT. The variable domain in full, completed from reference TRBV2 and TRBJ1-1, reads EPEVTQTPSHQVTQMGQEVILRCVPISNHLYFYWYRQILGQKVEFLVSFYNNEISEKSEIFDDQFSVERPDGSNFTLKIRSTKLEDSAMYFCASSLTTRDRGTEAFFGQGTRLTVV.

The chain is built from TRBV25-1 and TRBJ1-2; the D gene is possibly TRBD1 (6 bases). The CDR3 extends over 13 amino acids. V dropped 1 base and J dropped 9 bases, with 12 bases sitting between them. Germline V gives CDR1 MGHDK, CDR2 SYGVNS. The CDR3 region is CASSESGTSRYTF. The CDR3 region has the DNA TGTGCCAGCAGTGAATCTGGGACATCCCGCTACACCTTC.

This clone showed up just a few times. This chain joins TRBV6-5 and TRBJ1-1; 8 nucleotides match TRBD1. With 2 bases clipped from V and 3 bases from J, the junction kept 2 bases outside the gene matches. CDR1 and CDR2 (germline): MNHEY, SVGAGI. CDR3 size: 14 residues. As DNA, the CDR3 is TGTGCCAGCAGTTACCGACAGGGGCACACTGAAGCTTTCTTT. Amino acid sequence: CASSYRQGHTEAFF.

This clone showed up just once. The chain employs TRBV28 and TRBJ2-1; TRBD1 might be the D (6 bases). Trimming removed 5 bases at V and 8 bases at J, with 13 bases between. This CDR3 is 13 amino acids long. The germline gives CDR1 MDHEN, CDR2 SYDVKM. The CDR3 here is CASSVQGIDEQFF. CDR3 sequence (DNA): TGTGCCAGCAGTGTACAGGGTATTGATGAGCAGTTCTTC.

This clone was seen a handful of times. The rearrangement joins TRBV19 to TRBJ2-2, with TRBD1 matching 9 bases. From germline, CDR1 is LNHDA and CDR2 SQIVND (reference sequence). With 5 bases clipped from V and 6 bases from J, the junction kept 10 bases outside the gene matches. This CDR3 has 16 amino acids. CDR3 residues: CASSPRGTGMAGELFF. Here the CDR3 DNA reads TGTGCCAGTAGTCCACGTGGGACAGGGATGGCCGGGGAGCTGTTTTTT.

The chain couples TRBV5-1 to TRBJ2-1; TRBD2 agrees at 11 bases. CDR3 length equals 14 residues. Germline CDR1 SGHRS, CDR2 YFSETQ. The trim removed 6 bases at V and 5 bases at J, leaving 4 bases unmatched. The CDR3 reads CASTPTSGNNEQFF. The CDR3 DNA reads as TGCGCCAGCACCCCGACTAGCGGGAACAATGAGCAGTTCTTC.

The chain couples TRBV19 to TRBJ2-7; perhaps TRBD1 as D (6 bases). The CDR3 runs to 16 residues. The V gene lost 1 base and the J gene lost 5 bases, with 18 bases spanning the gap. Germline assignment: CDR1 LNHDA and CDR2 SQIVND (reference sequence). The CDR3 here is CASSIGSPNRDNEQYF. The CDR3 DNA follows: TGTGCCAGTAGTATAGGGTCCCCGAATCGGGACAACGAGCAGTACTTC. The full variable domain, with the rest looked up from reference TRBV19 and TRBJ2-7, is DGGITQSPKYLFRKEGQNVTLSCEQNLNHDAMYWYRQDPGQGLRLIYYSQIVNDFQKGDIAEGYSVSREKKESFPLTVTSAQKNPTAFYLCASSIGSPNRDNEQYFGPGTRLTVT.

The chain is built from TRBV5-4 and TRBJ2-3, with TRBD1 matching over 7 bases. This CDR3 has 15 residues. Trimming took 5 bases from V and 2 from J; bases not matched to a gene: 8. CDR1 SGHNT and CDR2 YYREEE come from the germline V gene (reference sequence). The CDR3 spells CASRVTGAPTDTQYF. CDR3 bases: TGTGCCAGCAGAGTTACAGGGGCCCCCACAGATACGCAGTATTTT.

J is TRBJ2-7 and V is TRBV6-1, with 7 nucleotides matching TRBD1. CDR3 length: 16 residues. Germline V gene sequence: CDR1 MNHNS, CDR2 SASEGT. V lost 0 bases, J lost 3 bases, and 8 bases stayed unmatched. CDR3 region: CASSEAVSTGYYEQYF. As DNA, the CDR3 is TGTGCCAGCAGTGAAGCCGTTTCGACAGGGTACTACGAGCAGTACTTC.

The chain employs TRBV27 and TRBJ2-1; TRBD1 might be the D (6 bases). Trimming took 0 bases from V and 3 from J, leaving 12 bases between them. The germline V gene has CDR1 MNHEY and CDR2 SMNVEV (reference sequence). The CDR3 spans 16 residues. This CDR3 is CASSLSGSTGYNEQFF. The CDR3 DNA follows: TGTGCCAGCAGTTTATCTGGTTCGACAGGCTACAATGAGCAGTTCTTC.

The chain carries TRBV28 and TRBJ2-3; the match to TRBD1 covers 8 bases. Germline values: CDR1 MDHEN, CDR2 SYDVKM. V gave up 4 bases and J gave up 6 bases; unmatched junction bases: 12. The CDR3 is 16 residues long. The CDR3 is CASSSPSGQGGDTQYF. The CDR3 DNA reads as TGTGCCAGCAGTTCCCCCTCCGGACAGGGTGGGGATACGCAGTATTTT.

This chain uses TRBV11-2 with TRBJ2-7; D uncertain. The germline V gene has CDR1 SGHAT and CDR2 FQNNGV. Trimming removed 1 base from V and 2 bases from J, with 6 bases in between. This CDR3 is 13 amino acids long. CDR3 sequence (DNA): TGTGCCAGCAGCTTAGGACGGGCCTACGAGCAGTACTTC. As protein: CASSLGRAYEQYF.